The clone carrying this TCR beta chain was found a few times. The antigen remains unidentified. The germline CDR1 and CDR2 sequences are SGHTA and FQGNSA. The CDR3 length is 15 residues. V lost 1 base and J lost 5, with 11 bases in between. The data derive from a study of response to subunit inactivated influenza vaccine. TCRdb re-analysed the RT-PCR reads in MiXCR, keeping a single row per CDR3 protein. The table lists 450,000 to 500,000 distinct CDR3 sequences, 11% of them singletons. Study results and caveats: Each seasonal influenza vaccination, the authors suggested, recruits few new T cells.

This sample comprised PBMCs from blood, obtained roughly 45 days after vaccination. The clonotype comes from a man aged 45-65 years who received an inactivated influenza vaccine. V and J are TRBV7-2 and TRBJ2-2; a possible D gene is TRBD2 (7 bases). DNA for the CDR3: TGTGCCAGCAGCTTAGAGGGAGGGGGTACCGGGGAGCTGTTTTTT. Protein product: CASSLEGGGTGELFF.